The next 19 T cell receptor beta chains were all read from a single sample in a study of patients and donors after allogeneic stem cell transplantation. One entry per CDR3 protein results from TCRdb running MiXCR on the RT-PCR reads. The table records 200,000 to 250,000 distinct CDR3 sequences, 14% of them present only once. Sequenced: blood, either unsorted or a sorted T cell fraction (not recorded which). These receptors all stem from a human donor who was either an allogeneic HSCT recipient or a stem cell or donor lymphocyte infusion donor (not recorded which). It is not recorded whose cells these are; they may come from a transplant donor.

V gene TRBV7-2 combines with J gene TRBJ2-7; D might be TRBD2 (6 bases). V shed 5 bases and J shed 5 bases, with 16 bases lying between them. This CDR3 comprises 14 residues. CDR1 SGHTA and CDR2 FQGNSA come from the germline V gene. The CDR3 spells CASSPVGGMDEQYF. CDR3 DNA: TGTGCCAGCAGCCCGGTGGGGGGTATGGACGAGCAGTACTTC. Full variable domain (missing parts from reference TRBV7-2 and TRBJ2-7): GAGVSQSPSNKVTEKGKDVELRCDPISGHTALYWYRQSLGQGLEFLIYFQGNSAPDKSGLPSDRFSAERTGGSVSTLTIQRTQQEDSAVYLCASSPVGGMDEQYFGPGTRLTVT.

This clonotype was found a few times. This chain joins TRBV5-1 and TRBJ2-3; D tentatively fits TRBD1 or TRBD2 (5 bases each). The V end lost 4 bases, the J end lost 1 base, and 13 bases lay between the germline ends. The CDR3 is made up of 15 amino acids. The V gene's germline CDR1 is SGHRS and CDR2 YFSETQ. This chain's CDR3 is CASSLGAARTDTQYF. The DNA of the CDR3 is TGCGCCAGCAGCCTCGGGGCCGCCCGCACAGATACGCAGTATTTT.

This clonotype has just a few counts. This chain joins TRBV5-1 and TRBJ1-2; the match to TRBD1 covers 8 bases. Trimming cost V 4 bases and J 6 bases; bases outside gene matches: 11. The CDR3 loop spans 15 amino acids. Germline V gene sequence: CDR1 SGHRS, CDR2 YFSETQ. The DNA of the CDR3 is TGCGCCAGCAGCCCCGAAGGACAGGGCCGGAATGGCTACACCTTC. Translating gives CASSPEGQGRNGYTF.

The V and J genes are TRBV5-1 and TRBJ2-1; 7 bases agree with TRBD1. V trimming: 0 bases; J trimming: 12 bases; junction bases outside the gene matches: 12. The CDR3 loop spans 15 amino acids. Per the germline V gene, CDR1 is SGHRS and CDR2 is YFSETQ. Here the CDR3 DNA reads TGCGCCAGCAGCTTGGGTGACAGGGAAATCCCTCGGCAGTTCTTC. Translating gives CASSLGDREIPRQFF.

The chain's CDR3 is CASSGPGQGVNTIYF. The CDR3 DNA reads as TGTGCCAGCAGCGGACCGGGACAGGGAGTAAACACCATATATTTT. This chain connects TRBV11-2 to TRBJ1-3; TRBD1 matches at 9 bases. V dropped 5 bases and J dropped 6; count of bases not matched to a gene: 8. Germline CDR1 and CDR2: SGHAT and FQNNGV. CDR3 size: 15 residues.

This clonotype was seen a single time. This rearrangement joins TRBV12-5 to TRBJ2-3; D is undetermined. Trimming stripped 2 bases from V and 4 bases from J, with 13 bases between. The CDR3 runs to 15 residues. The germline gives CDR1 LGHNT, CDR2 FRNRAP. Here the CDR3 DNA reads TGTGCTAGTGGTTTGTTAGTTCTCGGCGCAGATACGCAGTATTTT. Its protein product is CASGLLVLGADTQYF. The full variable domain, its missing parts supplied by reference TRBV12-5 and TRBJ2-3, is DARVTQTPRHKVTEMGQEVTMRCQPILGHNTVFWYRQTMMQGLELLAYFRNRAPLDDSGMPKDRFSAEMPDATLATLKIQPSEPRDSAVYFCASGLLVLGADTQYFGPGTRLTVL.

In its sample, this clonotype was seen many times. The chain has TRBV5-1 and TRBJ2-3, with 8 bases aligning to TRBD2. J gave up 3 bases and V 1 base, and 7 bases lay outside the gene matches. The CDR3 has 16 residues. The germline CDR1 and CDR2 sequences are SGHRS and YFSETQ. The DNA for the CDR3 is TGCGCCAGCAGCTTGCGGAGAGCGGGAGAAACAGATACGCAGTATTTT. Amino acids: CASSLRRAGETDTQYF.

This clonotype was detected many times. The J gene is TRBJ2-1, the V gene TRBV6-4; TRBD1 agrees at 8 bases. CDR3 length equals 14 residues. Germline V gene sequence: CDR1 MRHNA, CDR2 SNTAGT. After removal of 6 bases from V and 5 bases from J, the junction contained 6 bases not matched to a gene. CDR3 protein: CASSQGQAHNEQFF. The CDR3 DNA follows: TGTGCCAGCAGCCAGGGACAGGCCCACAATGAGCAGTTCTTC.

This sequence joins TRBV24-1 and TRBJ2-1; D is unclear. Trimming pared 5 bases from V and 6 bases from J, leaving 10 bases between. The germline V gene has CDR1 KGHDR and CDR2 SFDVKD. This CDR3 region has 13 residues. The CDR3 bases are TGTGCCACCAGTGGTTTTTCGAGCAATGAGCAGTTCTTC. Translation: CATSGFSSNEQFF.

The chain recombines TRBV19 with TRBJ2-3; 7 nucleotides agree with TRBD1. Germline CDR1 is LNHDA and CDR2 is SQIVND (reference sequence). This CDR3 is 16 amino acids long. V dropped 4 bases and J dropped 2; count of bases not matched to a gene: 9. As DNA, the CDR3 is TGTGCCAGTAGTAGCGGCGCGACAGGGATCACAGATACGCAGTATTTT. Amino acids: CASSSGATGITDTQYF.

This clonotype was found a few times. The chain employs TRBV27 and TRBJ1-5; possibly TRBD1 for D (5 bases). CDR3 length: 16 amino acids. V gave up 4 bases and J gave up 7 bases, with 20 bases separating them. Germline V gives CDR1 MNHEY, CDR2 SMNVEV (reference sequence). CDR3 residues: CASSSLMGGAAQPQHF. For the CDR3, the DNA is TGTGCCAGCAGTTCCCTGATGGGTGGGGCGGCGCAGCCCCAGCATTTT.

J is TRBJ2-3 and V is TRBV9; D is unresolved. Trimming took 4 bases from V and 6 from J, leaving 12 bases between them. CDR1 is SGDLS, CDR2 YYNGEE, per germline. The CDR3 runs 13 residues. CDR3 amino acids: CASSSRAFDTQYF. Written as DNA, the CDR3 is TGTGCCAGCAGCTCCCGGGCATTCGATACGCAGTATTTT.

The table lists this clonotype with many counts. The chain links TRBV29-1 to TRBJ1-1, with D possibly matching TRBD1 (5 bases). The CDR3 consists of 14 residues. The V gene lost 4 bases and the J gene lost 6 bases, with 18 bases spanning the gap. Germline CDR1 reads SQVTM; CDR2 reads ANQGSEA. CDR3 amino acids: CSVVGQGLLAEAFF. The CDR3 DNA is TGCAGCGTTGTTGGGCAGGGTTTATTGGCTGAAGCTTTCTTT.

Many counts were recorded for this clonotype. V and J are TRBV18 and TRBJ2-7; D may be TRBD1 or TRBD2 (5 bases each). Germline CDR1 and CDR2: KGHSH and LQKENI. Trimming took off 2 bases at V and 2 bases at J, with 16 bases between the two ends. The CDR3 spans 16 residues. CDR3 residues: CASSPGPRDPPYEQYF. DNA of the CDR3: TGTGCCAGCTCACCAGGCCCCCGGGACCCTCCCTACGAGCAGTACTTC.

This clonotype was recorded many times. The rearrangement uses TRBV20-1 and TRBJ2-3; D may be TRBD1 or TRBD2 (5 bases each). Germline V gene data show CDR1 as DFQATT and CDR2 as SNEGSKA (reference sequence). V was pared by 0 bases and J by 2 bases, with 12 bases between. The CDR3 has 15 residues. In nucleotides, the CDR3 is TGCAGTGCTAGAGATGTCCGGGACCACACAGATACGCAGTATTTT. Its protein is CSARDVRDHTDTQYF.

Here the CDR3 reads CASSPPSTSGTEQFF. CDR3 bases: TGTGCCAGCTCACCACCCTCTACCTCCGGGACAGAGCAGTTCTTC. The chain has TRBV18 and TRBJ2-1; tentative D call: TRBD1 (6 bases). Germline V CDR1 and CDR2: KGHSH, LQKENI. The V and J ends lost 0 bases and 10 bases respectively, with 16 bases between them. The CDR3 sequence is 15 residues long.

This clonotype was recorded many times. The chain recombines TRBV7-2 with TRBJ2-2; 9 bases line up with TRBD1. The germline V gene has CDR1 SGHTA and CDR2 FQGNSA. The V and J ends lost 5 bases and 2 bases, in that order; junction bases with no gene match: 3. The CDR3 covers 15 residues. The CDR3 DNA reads TGTGCCAGCAGCCGGACAGGGGCAAACACCGGGGAGCTGTTTTTT. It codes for CASSRTGANTGELFF.

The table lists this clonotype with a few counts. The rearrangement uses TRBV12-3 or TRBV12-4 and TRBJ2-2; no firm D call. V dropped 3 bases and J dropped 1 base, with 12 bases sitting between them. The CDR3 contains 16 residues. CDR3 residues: CASSFRERRNTGELFF. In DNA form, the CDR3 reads TGTGCCAGCAGTTTCCGTGAACGACGGAACACCGGGGAGCTGTTTTTT.

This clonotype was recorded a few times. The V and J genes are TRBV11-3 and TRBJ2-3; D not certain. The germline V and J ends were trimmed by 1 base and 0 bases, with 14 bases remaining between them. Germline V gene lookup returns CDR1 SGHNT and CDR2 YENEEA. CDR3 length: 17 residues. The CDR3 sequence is CASSLAGLKSSTDTQYF. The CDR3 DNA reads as TGTGCCAGCAGCTTAGCCGGCCTGAAGAGTAGCACAGATACGCAGTATTTT.